What follows are 27 T cell receptor beta chains derived from one specimen sequenced in a study of response to subunit inactivated influenza vaccine. TCRdb recomputed calls from the RT-PCR reads with MiXCR, one row per CDR3 protein. The data show 500,000 to 550,000 distinct CDR3 sequences, 7.5% to 8.5% seen once. The source material was PBMCs from blood, sampled less than 30 months after vaccination. The receptors were gathered from a man between 45 and 75 years old who received an inactivated influenza vaccine.

The rearrangement links TRBV20-1 to TRBJ2-1; 11 nucleotides match TRBD2. Trimming at V came to 8 bases and at J to 6 bases, leaving 12 bases not matched to a gene. CDR3 size: 15 residues. Germline V CDR1 and CDR2: DFQATT, SNEGSKA (reference sequence). The CDR3 DNA is TGCAGTCCCGCGCGGAGTAGCGGGAGGGCCAATGAGCAGTTCTTC. Translating gives CSPARSSGRANEQFF.

This clonotype was seen repeatedly, ten times or more. This rearrangement joins TRBV12-3 or TRBV12-4 to TRBJ2-5; either TRBD1 or TRBD2 may fit D (7 bases each). The CDR3 spans 16 residues. V was pared by 5 bases and J by 4 bases, with 20 bases between. CDR3 nucleotide sequence: TGTGCCAGCAGTCACAGGGGAACGGGGGGCCGAGAGACCCAGTACTTC. It is translated as CASSHRGTGGRETQYF.

This clonotype was seen more than once but under ten times. The chain is built from TRBV3-1 and TRBJ2-7, with TRBD2 matching 10 bases. Trimming at V came to 1 base and at J to 6 bases, leaving 3 bases not matched to a gene. Per the germline V gene, CDR1 is LGHDT and CDR2 is YNNKEL (reference sequence). This CDR3 is 14 amino acids long. This CDR3 is CASSQAAGGSEQYF. DNA for the CDR3: TGTGCCAGCAGCCAAGCAGCGGGAGGGTCCGAGCAGTACTTC.

V usage is TRBV10-3 and J usage is TRBJ1-5, with D perhaps TRBD1 (5 bases). Looked up from germline, CDR1 is ENHRY and CDR2 is SYGVKD. The V end lost 4 bases, the J end lost 3 bases, and 7 bases lay between the germline ends. CDR3 length: 13 residues. In DNA form, the CDR3 reads TGTGCCATCAGTGGAGGGGACAATCAGCCCCAGCATTTT. Its protein product is CAISGGDNQPQHF.

This clonotype was recorded a few times. This chain connects TRBV10-3 to TRBJ1-1; D remains ambiguous. The CDR3 is 12 residues long. V was cut by 1 base and J by 8 bases, with 8 bases left in between. The germline V gene has CDR1 ENHRY and CDR2 SYGVKD. The CDR3 nucleotides are TGTGCCATCAGTGAGTTCTCGTCAGAAGCTTTCTTT. Encoded protein: CAISEFSSEAFF.

The chain is built from TRBV20-1 and TRBJ2-5; 7 positions match TRBD1. Unmatched junction bases numbered 4, after V lost 1 base and J lost 2 bases. CDR3 length: 14 amino acids. Germline CDR1 reads DFQATT; CDR2 reads SNEGSKA (reference sequence). The CDR3 loop reads CSARGVRGQETQYF. In DNA, the CDR3 is TGCAGTGCTAGAGGGGTCAGGGGGCAAGAGACCCAGTACTTC.

There are a few counts of this clonotype. V and J are TRBV7-2 and TRBJ1-4; no firm D call. Germline loops: CDR1 SGHTA, CDR2 FQGNSA. The V and J ends lost 1 base and 0 bases respectively, with 6 bases between them. The CDR3 spans 15 residues. The CDR3 DNA is TGTGCCAGCAGCTTAGGACGGGCAACTAATGAAAAACTGTTTTTT. It is translated as CASSLGRATNEKLFF.

This clonotype was detected a few times. This rearrangement joins TRBV5-1 to TRBJ2-3; 7 nucleotides match TRBD2. The CDR3 loop spans 15 amino acids. The V gene's germline CDR1 is SGHRS and CDR2 YFSETQ. V dropped 5 bases and J dropped 5; count of bases not matched to a gene: 11. CDR3 loop: CASSSSGSEVDTQYF. In DNA form, the CDR3 reads TGCGCCAGCAGTTCTAGCGGCTCTGAGGTAGATACGCAGTATTTT.

This chain uses TRBV2 with TRBJ2-7; 7 positions match TRBD1. CDR1 is SNHLY, CDR2 FYNNEI, per germline. The CDR3 runs 15 residues. The V and J ends lost 6 bases and 1 base, in that order; junction bases with no gene match: 9. This CDR3 reads CASRGGTGASYEQYF. CDR3 nucleotides: TGTGCCAGCAGAGGGGGCACAGGGGCATCCTACGAGCAGTACTTC.

The CDR3 DNA follows: TGTGCCAGCAGTTACCCCCAGGTCTTCTCCTACGAGCAGTACTTC. Residues: CASSYPQVFSYEQYF. V gene TRBV6-2 or TRBV6-3 combines with J gene TRBJ2-7; D gene uncertain. V was pared by 2 bases and J by 0 bases, with 11 bases between. CDR1 MNHEY and CDR2 SVGEGT come from the germline V gene. The CDR3 runs to 15 residues.

This chain connects TRBV6-5 to TRBJ2-3; 7 bases are shared with TRBD1. CDR3 length: 15 residues. Germline values: CDR1 MNHEY, CDR2 SVGAGI. V was clipped by 2 bases and J by 3 bases; unmatched bases: 5. The CDR3: CASSYTDRVTDTQYF. CDR3 bases: TGTGCCAGCAGTTACACTGACAGGGTAACAGATACGCAGTATTTT.

V gene TRBV15 combines with J gene TRBJ2-5; TRBD2 matches at 11 bases. The trim removed 3 bases at V and 2 bases at J, leaving 2 bases unmatched. Germline V lookup: CDR1 LNHNV, CDR2 YYDKDF (reference sequence). This CDR3 is built from 15 residues. The CDR3, as DNA: TGTGCCACCAGCAGGACTAGCGGGGAACAAGAGACCCAGTACTTC. Its protein is CATSRTSGEQETQYF.

The V call is TRBV7-2, the J call TRBJ2-2; D remains ambiguous. Trimming removed 1 base at V and 6 bases at J, with 12 bases between. Per germline, CDR1 SGHTA and CDR2 FQGNSA. The CDR3 loop spans 15 amino acids. DNA for the CDR3: TGTGCCAGCAGCTTAGTACGGGTTGGCGCCGGGGAGCTGTTTTTT. It specifies CASSLVRVGAGELFF.

V and J are TRBV10-3 and TRBJ2-7; D assignment may be TRBD1 or TRBD2 (5 bases each). The germline gives CDR1 ENHRY, CDR2 SYGVKD. The V end was cut by 8 bases, the J end by 0 bases, with 11 bases between. The length of the CDR3 is 13 residues. The CDR3 nucleotides are TGTGCCATCGGCCGGGGCAGCTCCTACGAGCAGTACTTC. Translated, it gives CAIGRGSSYEQYF.

The chain links TRBV7-2 to TRBJ2-3; D might be TRBD2 (5 bases). From germline, CDR1 is SGHTA and CDR2 FQGNSA. Deletions cut 1 base from V and 0 bases from J, with 8 bases between. The CDR3 has 15 residues. CDR3 in amino acids: CASSLVRESTDTQYF. CDR3 nucleotides: TGTGCCAGCAGCTTAGTCCGGGAAAGCACAGATACGCAGTATTTT.

This clonotype was counted only a few times. The gene calls are TRBV5-8 and TRBJ2-3; no reliable D call. The CDR3 contains 13 residues. The V end lost 4 bases, the J end lost 6 bases, and 12 bases lay between the germline ends. Germline CDR1 and CDR2: SGHTS and YDEGEE. The chain's CDR3 is CASSSRFDDTQYF. The DNA of the CDR3 is TGTGCCAGCAGCAGCAGATTCGATGATACGCAGTATTTT.

This clonotype was observed many times. The chain links TRBV6-2 or TRBV6-3 to TRBJ2-1, with D perhaps matching TRBD2 (5 bases). Germline V gene data show CDR1 as MNHEY and CDR2 as SVGEGT. The CDR3 runs to 13 residues. Trimming left V 1 base short and J 7 bases short, with 8 bases between. Here the CDR3 DNA reads TGTGCCAGCAGTTACTACCCGGGGAATGAGCAGTTCTTC. The encoded protein is CASSYYPGNEQFF.

This clonotype was counted a few times. This chain uses TRBV15 with TRBJ2-1; TRBD2 matches at 10 bases. The CDR3 extends over 16 amino acids. Trimming removed 0 bases from V and 6 bases from J; junction bases left unmatched: 5. Germline-derived CDR1 and CDR2 are LNHNV and YYDKDF (reference sequence). CDR3 region: CATSRDRVAGGNEQFF. CDR3 coding DNA: TGTGCCACCAGCAGAGATAGGGTAGCGGGGGGCAATGAGCAGTTCTTC.

This clonotype came up a few times. The chain recombines TRBV6-5 with TRBJ2-7, with 12 bases matching TRBD2. Trimming at V came to 1 base and at J to 6 bases, leaving 4 bases not matched to a gene. The CDR3 sequence is 15 residues long. Germline CDR1 is MNHEY and CDR2 is SVGAGI. CDR3 nucleotide sequence: TGTGCCAGCAGTTACTTTCCTAGCGGGAGGGGCGAGCAGTACTTC. It specifies CASSYFPSGRGEQYF.

This clonotype is classed as medium-sized. The chain combines TRBV12-3 or TRBV12-4 with TRBJ2-1; 8 bases align to TRBD2. The junction had 23 bases not matched to a gene; V was cut back by 11 bases and J by 2 bases. The CDR3 totals 19 residues. CDR3 in amino acids: CACCFGPVGGRIPYNEQFF. DNA for the CDR3: TGTGCCTGCTGTTTCGGGCCTGTCGGCGGGAGGATACCCTACAATGAGCAGTTCTTC.

A note on this clonotype: This may come from a read error, since a much larger clone is one base off. The V call is TRBV28, the J call TRBJ2-3, with 7 bases fitting TRBD1. The end of the DNA is better explained by TRBJ1-5, so the J call may be wrong. This CDR3 is built from 13 residues. Germline assignment: CDR1 MDHEN and CDR2 SYDVKM. CDR3 loop: CASSNNRGYTQHF. Written as DNA, the CDR3 is TGTGCCAGCAGCAATAACAGGGGTTATACGCAGCATTTT.

The chain employs TRBV20-1 and TRBJ2-1; D call uncertain. CDR1 DFQATT and CDR2 SNEGSKA come from the germline V gene (reference sequence). Between the trimmed V and J ends, which lost 6 bases and 8 bases, there was a span of 14 bases. This CDR3 comprises 12 residues. CDR3 in DNA: TGCAGTGCCGCTCCACTGTGGGATGAGCAGTTCTTC. Translated: CSAAPLWDEQFF.

In this sample, this clonotype turned up a few times. The chain carries TRBV4-2 and TRBJ1-2, with 7 bases aligning to TRBD1. Germline CDR1 and CDR2: LGHNA and YNFKEQ. This CDR3 is 15 amino acids long. After removal of 0 bases from V and 4 bases from J, the junction contained 5 bases not matched to a gene. DNA of the CDR3: TGTGCCAGCAGCCAAGATACAGGGGATGGCTATGGCTACACCTTC. Its protein is CASSQDTGDGYGYTF.

This clonotype came up a few times. The gene calls are TRBV25-1 and TRBJ2-5; TRBD1 is a possible D gene (6 bases). V was shortened by 4 bases and J by 3 bases, with 18 bases between the two germline ends. Looked up from germline, CDR1 is MGHDK and CDR2 is SYGVNS. The CDR3 spans 16 residues. The DNA for the CDR3 is TGTGCCAGCAGTGTGAAGGGCGGACAGAGAGAAGAGACCCAGTACTTC. Its protein is CASSVKGGQREETQYF.

This clonotype was observed many times. The V and J genes are TRBV12-3 or TRBV12-4 and TRBJ1-5; D is unclear. V was trimmed by 6 bases and J by 9 bases, leaving 9 bases between them. The length of the CDR3 is 11 residues. CDR3 sequence reads: CASSGSGPQHF. The CDR3 DNA reads as TGTGCCAGCAGCGGGAGCGGGCCCCAGCATTTT.

This clonotype was recorded at least ten times. The J gene is TRBJ1-4, the V gene TRBV4-2; TRBD1 matches 10 bases. J lost 4 bases, V lost 4 bases, and 18 bases had no gene match. Germline-derived CDR1 and CDR2 are LGHNA and YNFKEQ. This CDR3 is 20 amino acids long. The CDR3 sequence: CASSPHVPGQGSLNNEKLFF. The CDR3, as DNA: TGTGCCAGCAGCCCGCACGTCCCGGGACAGGGGAGCCTTAATAATGAAAAACTGTTTTTT.

This sequence joins TRBV28 and TRBJ1-6; D might be TRBD1 (5 bases). The CDR3 runs 13 residues. V was clipped by 7 bases and J by 5 bases, with 9 bases between them. Germline lookup yields CDR1 MDHEN and CDR2 SYDVKM. This chain's CDR3 is CASTDSNNSPLHF. The CDR3 bases are TGTGCCAGCACTGACAGTAATAATTCACCCCTCCACTTT.